This T cell receptor beta chain came from a study of OX40 agonist ivuxolimab in advanced cancers. Study at large: In this cohort, patients received ivuxolimab, an agonistic anti-OX40 (CD134) antibody.

Trimming shortened V by 8 bases and J by 6 bases, and 1 base separated the two germline ends. CDR3 length equals 8 residues. Germline values: CDR1 SEHNR, CDR2 FQNEAQ (reference sequence). Sequencing was performed with immunoSEQ multiplex PCR; in TCRdb, only in-frame clones are kept and a portion is missing. Of 55,000 to 65,000 clones listed, around 92% are singletons. The rearrangement links TRBV7-9 to TRBJ1-1; D gene unclear. This TCR came from an adult with an advanced solid tumor such as melanoma, head and neck, liver or kidney cancer. This sample comprised CD4+ or CD8+ T cells sorted from blood, obtained in a trial of the OX40 agonist ivuxolimab. The CDR3: CASSEAFF. CDR3 DNA sequence: TGTGCCAGCTCTGAAGCTTTCTTT.